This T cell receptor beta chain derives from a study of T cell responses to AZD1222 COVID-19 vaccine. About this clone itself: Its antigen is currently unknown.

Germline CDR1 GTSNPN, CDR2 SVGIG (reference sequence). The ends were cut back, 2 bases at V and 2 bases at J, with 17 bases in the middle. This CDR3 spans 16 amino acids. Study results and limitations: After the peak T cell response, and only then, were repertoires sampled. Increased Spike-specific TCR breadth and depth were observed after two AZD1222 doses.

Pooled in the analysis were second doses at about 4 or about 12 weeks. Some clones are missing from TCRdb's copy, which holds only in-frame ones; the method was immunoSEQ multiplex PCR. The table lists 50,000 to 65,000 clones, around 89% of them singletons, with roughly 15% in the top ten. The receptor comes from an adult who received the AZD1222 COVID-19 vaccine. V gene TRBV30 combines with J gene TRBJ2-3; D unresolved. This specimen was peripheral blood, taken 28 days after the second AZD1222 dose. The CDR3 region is CAWSRVSDSLTDTQYF. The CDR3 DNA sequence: TGTGCCTGGAGTCGAGTGAGTGATTCCCTCACAGATACGCAGTATTTT. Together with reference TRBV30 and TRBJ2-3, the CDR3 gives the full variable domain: SQTIHQWPATLVQPVGSPLSLECTVEGTSNPNLYWYRQAAGRGLQLLFYSVGIGQISSEVPQNLSASRPQDRQFILSSKKLLLSDSGFYLCAWSRVSDSLTDTQYFGPGTRLTVL.